The following is a TCR beta chain sequence with its context. Its antigen is as yet unknown. This sample stems from a study of quantifying T cell responses using KT2 cells. About the study: TCR alpha and beta constant-region primers primed reverse transcription of RNA.

The V and J ends lost 4 bases and 7 bases respectively, with 17 bases between them. The CDR3 contains 14 residues. From germline, CDR1 is SGHRS and CDR2 YFSETQ. Study-wide points: KT2 sequence counts showed saturation when very many KT2 cells were spiked in.

Each cDNA got a UMI-containing oligo ligated at its 3' end. First-round PCR used about 4 cycles and beta primers RC1.1 and RC1.2 covering TRBC1 and TRBC2. TCRdb used MiXCR to reprocess the UMI-ligation and nested PCR reads, holding one entry per CDR3 protein. In the table there are around 35,000 distinct CDR3 sequences, around 10% of which are singletons. The sample is PBMC spiked with counted cells of clone KT2. This clonotype originated in a human donor. This chain joins TRBV5-1 and TRBJ1-2, with no clear D. Sequenced input: PBMCs spiked with cells of the T cell clone KT2. The CDR3 nucleotides are TGCGCCAGCAGCGAGGCACCCCAAGACCCTGGCTACACCTTC. It is translated as CASSEAPQDPGYTF.